A selection of T cell receptor beta chains follows, all from one sample in a study of blood T cells in healthy people across ages. TCRdb fed the 5' RACE reads into MiXCR, producing one record per CDR3 protein. The data contain over a million distinct CDR3 sequences, roughly 24% of them singletons. The data also belong to a second study, concerning T cells of mothers and their children.

The sample consisted of blood. The source is a girl aged 2-10 years in good health. The CDR3 runs from the conserved cysteine through the conserved F or W. The D gene is left open where the match is weak. A clone size is listed for some rows: how often the clone was seen (once, few, many), or a class if it is expanded.

d_call | j_call | clone_size | v_call | cdr3_aa | cdr3_nt
TRBD2 | TRBJ2-1 | - | TRBV20-1 | CSARDTTLAGTYNEQFF | TGCAGTGCCAGAGATACTACGCTAGCGGGGACGTACAATGAGCAGTTCTTC
TRBD2 | TRBJ2-1 | - | TRBV6-2/TRBV6-3 | CASSYAAGGPYNEQFF | TGTGCCAGCAGTTACGCGGCGGGGGGCCCTTACAATGAGCAGTTCTTC
TRBD1 | TRBJ1-1 | few | TRBV20-1 | CRATYRQGNTEAFF | TGCAGGGCTACCTACAGACAGGGGAACACTGAAGCTTTCTTT
- | TRBJ2-5 | - | TRBV3-1 | CASSQRGSGETQYF | TGTGCCAGCAGCCAACGGGGTAGCGGAGAGACCCAGTACTTC
TRBD1 | TRBJ1-2 | few | TRBV20-1 | CSARSTGVNYGYTF | TGCAGTGCTAGATCGACAGGGGTAAACTATGGCTACACCTTC
TRBD1 | TRBJ1-3 | - | TRBV5-1 | CASSLDGTVGGNTIYF | TGCGCCAGCAGCTTGGATGGGACAGTCGGCGGAAACACCATATATTTT
- | TRBJ2-1 | - | TRBV2 | CASSDRARQFF | TGTGCCAGCAGTGATAGAGCAAGGCAGTTCTTC
- | TRBJ2-2 | few | TRBV20-1 | CSGLDALAGELFF | TGCAGTGGGCTAGACGCACTGGCCGGGGAGCTGTTTTTT
- | TRBJ2-1 | - | TRBV7-8 | CASSLATSTRSYNEQFF | TGTGCCAGCAGCTTAGCCACTAGTACTAGATCCTACAATGAGCAGTTCTTC
- | TRBJ1-2 | - | TRBV7-9 | CASSLGGSSYGYTF | TGTGCCAGCAGCTTAGGTGGGAGTTCCTATGGCTACACCTTC
- | TRBJ2-1 | - | TRBV11-1 | CASSLRGSVQFF | TGTGCCAGCAGCCTTAGGGGTAGTGTGCAGTTCTTC
- | TRBJ2-7 | - | TRBV12-3/TRBV12-4 | CASSPRTEVSYEQYF | TGTGCCAGCAGTCCCCGGACAGAGGTTTCCTACGAGCAGTACTTC
TRBD1 | TRBJ1-2 | - | TRBV4-1 | CASSQRNRDSMNYGYTF | TGCGCCAGCAGCCAACGAAACCGGGACAGTATGAACTATGGCTACACCTTC
- | TRBJ2-6 | few | TRBV21-1 | CASSKDRANVLTF | TGTGCCAGCAGCAAAGACAGGGCCAACGTCCTGACTTTC
TRBD1 | TRBJ2-7 | - | TRBV5-1 | CASSLSRDRGIEQYF | TGCGCCAGCAGCCTGAGTCGGGACAGGGGAATCGAGCAGTACTTC
TRBD2 | TRBJ2-3 | - | TRBV12-5 | CASGNLAGEDTQYF | TGTGCTAGTGGTAACTTAGCGGGAGAGGATACGCAGTATTTT
- | TRBJ2-5 | few | TRBV12-3/TRBV12-4 | CASSLGAVVSKEQYF | TGTGCCAGCAGTTTGGGGGCTGTGGTTAGTAAGGAGCAGTACTTC
- | TRBJ2-1 | - | TRBV6-6 | CASRLRGDPPGF | TGTGCCAGCAGGCTAAGGGGGGACCCGCCGGGCTTC
TRBD1 | TRBJ2-1 | - | TRBV28 | CASSSPRQGQNEQFF | TGTGCCAGCAGTTCCCCCCGACAGGGACAGAATGAGCAGTTCTTC
- | TRBJ2-1 | - | TRBV7-8 | CASSLWRVTGLGDNEQFF | TGTGCCAGCAGCTTATGGCGGGTGACTGGCCTAGGTGACAATGAGCAGTTCTTC
- | TRBJ2-1 | - | TRBV9 | CASSVYGHEQFF | TGTGCCAGCAGCGTATACGGCCATGAGCAGTTCTTC
- | TRBJ2-5 | few | TRBV3-1 | CASSQGRLGVETQYF | TGTGCCAGCAGCCAGGGCAGATTGGGCGTCGAGACCCAGTACTTC
- | TRBJ2-7 | - | TRBV12-3/TRBV12-4 | CASSWDTVADEQYF | TGTGCCAGCAGTTGGGACACGGTGGCGGACGAGCAGTACTTC
TRBD1 | TRBJ2-1 | - | TRBV7-9 | CASSLEGQEYNEQFF | TGTGCCAGCAGCCTAGAAGGACAGGAATACAATGAGCAGTTCTTC
- | TRBJ1-1 | - | TRBV5-1 | CASSLAQGSLGAFF | TGCGCCAGCAGCTTGGCCCAAGGGTCATTAGGGGCTTTCTTT
TRBD1 | TRBJ1-2 | few | TRBV7-9 | CASSPRTGVGGYTF | TGTGCCAGCAGCCCCCGAACAGGGGTTGGGGGCTACACCTTC
TRBD2 | TRBJ2-1 | - | TRBV11-2 | CASSFDPSSGGEQFF | TGTGCCAGCAGCTTCGACCCTTCTAGCGGGGGGGAGCAGTTCTTC
TRBD1 | TRBJ1-2 | - | TRBV7-9 | CASSLGRTGGYGYTF | TGTGCCAGCAGCTTAGGGCGCACAGGGGGTTATGGCTACACCTTC
- | TRBJ2-5 | few | TRBV5-1 | CASSFFGSPQETQYF | TGCGCCAGCAGCTTCTTCGGGTCTCCCCAAGAGACCCAGTACTTC
- | TRBJ2-5 | few | TRBV29-1 | CSVADGHQETQYF | TGCAGCGTAGCTGACGGACACCAAGAGACCCAGTACTTC
- | TRBJ2-6 | - | TRBV20-1 | CSARRALRSTASGTNVLTF | TGCAGTGCTCGCCGGGCCTTGAGATCAACAGCCTCTGGGACCAACGTCCTGACTTTC
TRBD2 | TRBJ2-5 | - | TRBV5-1 | CVSSLSGSGETQYF | TGCGTCAGCAGCTTGAGCGGGAGCGGGGAGACCCAGTACTTC
TRBD2 | TRBJ2-3 | - | TRBV13 | CASSTGTTRGTDTQYF | TGTGCCAGCAGCACGGGGACTACCAGAGGCACAGATACGCAGTATTTT
- | TRBJ2-1 | few | TRBV29-1 | CSVHYRSARDNEQFF | TGCAGCGTTCATTACAGATCTGCCCGTGACAATGAGCAGTTCTTC
TRBD2 | TRBJ2-5 | - | TRBV27 | CASSLFGLAGEEETQYF | TGTGCCAGCAGTTTATTCGGACTAGCGGGAGAGGAAGAGACCCAGTACTTC
- | TRBJ2-5 | many | TRBV29-1 | CSAAGTRQETQYF | TGCAGCGCAGCAGGGACGCGTCAAGAGACCCAGTACTTC
TRBD1 | TRBJ2-1 | - | TRBV20-1 | CSTRGTGYANEQFF | TGCAGTACCCGTGGGACAGGGTACGCAAATGAGCAGTTCTTC
- | TRBJ2-7 | - | TRBV7-6 | CASSPSPATYEQYF | TGTGCCAGCAGCCCCTCCCCGGCGACCTACGAGCAGTACTTC
TRBD2 | TRBJ2-5 | - | TRBV11-2 | CASTLGRGGVRETQYF | TGTGCCAGCACCCTGGGACGGGGGGGCGTACGGGAGACCCAGTACTTC
- | TRBJ1-1 | few | TRBV6-5 | CASSALINTEAFF | TGTGCCAGCAGTGCCTTAATTAACACTGAAGCTTTCTTT
- | TRBJ1-1 | - | TRBV12-3/TRBV12-4 | CASRIRAANTEAFF | TGTGCCAGCAGAATCAGGGCCGCGAACACTGAAGCTTTCTTT
TRBD2 | TRBJ2-7 | few | TRBV3-1 | CASSQEPAGYYEQYF | TGTGCCAGCAGCCAAGAACCAGCGGGATACTACGAGCAGTACTTC
TRBD2 | TRBJ2-3 | - | TRBV20-1 | CSARIRAGGPPDTQYF | TGCAGTGCTAGAATAAGAGCGGGGGGCCCACCGGATACGCAGTATTTT
- | TRBJ2-7 | - | TRBV9 | CASSATPGLLPYEQYF | TGTGCCAGCAGTGCTACTCCGGGACTGCTTCCCTACGAGCAGTACTTC
- | TRBJ1-5 | - | TRBV20-1 | CSASFFNYGGYSNQPQHF | TGCAGTGCTAGCTTCTTTAACTATGGGGGATATAGCAATCAGCCCCAGCATTTT
TRBD2 | TRBJ2-7 | - | TRBV2 | CASSDLAGVPYEQYF | TGTGCCAGCAGTGACCTAGCGGGGGTCCCCTACGAGCAGTACTTC
- | TRBJ2-3 | - | TRBV10-1 | CASSETGTPDNTQYF | TGCGCCAGCAGTGAAACCGGGACCCCAGATAATACGCAGTATTTT
- | TRBJ1-1 | - | TRBV28 | CASSLALEAFF | TGTGCCAGCAGTTTAGCTCTTGAAGCTTTCTTT
- | TRBJ1-4 | many | TRBV14 | CASSQVAGALEKLFF | TGTGCCAGCAGCCAAGTCGCAGGGGCGCTTGAAAAACTGTTTTTT
TRBD1 | TRBJ1-6 | few | TRBV19 | CASSTTGDNSPLHF | TGTGCCAGTAGTACTACAGGGGACAATTCACCCCTCCACTTT
- | TRBJ1-1 | - | TRBV3-1 | CASTVNTGGDTEAFF | TGTGCCAGCACCGTAAATACTGGTGGAGACACTGAAGCTTTCTTT
- | TRBJ2-1 | - | TRBV7-2 | CASSLTLNEQFF | TGTGCCAGCAGCCTAACTCTTAATGAGCAGTTCTTC